These 32 T cell receptor beta chains originate from one sample sequenced in a study of blood T cells in healthy people across ages. The use of a sample-barcoded 5' primer and a J-beta primer mix characterized a second PCR of roughly 6 to 11 cycles. Using its own MiXCR run on the 5' RACE reads, TCRdb lists one record per CDR3 protein. The sample carries fewer than 1.5 million distinct CDR3 sequences, around 39% recorded once. Sequenced sample: blood. These receptors came from a woman between 18 and 30 years old in good health.

This clonotype has a handful of counts. The chain links TRBV10-3 to TRBJ2-1; possibly TRBD2 for D (6 bases). V dropped 9 bases and J dropped 4 bases, with 19 bases sitting between them. Germline CDR1 and CDR2: ENHRY and SYGVKD. This CDR3 is built from 15 residues. The CDR3 DNA sequence: TGTGCCATGTGGGACCCGTTAGCGGAGTACAATGAGCAGTTCTTC. Residues: CAMWDPLAEYNEQFF.

The rearrangement joins TRBV3-1 to TRBJ2-7, with unresolved D. The tail of the sequence fits TRBJ2-4 better, so the J call may be wrong. CDR3 length: 16 residues. The germline V gene encodes CDR1 LGHDT and CDR2 YNNKEL (reference sequence). The CDR3 coding sequence is TGTGCCAGCAGCCCATCTTCAGCCGGACGCGGAAACATTCAGTACTTC. This translates into CASSPSSAGRGNIQYF.

The CDR3, as DNA: TGCAGTGCTAGAGACGGGAGGCGCCCCTACGAGCAGTACTTC. Translated: CSARDGRRPYEQYF. The chain joins TRBV20-1 to TRBJ2-7, with 7 nucleotides matching TRBD2. With V trimmed by 0 bases and J by 2 bases, 4 bases remained unmatched. Germline values: CDR1 DFQATT, CDR2 SNEGSKA (reference sequence). CDR3 length equals 14 residues.

The count of this clonotype is one. CDR3 DNA: TGTGCCAGCAGTGGGGGACGGAGGAACTACACAGATACGCAGTATTTT. Translation: CASSGGRRNYTDTQYF. The V gene is TRBV6-1, the J gene TRBJ2-3; the D gene could be TRBD1 or TRBD2 (5 bases each). With 4 bases removed from V and 2 bases from J, the gap between germline ends came to 16 bases. The CDR3 consists of 16 residues. In germline, CDR1 is MNHNS, CDR2 SASEGT.

The genes are TRBV28 and TRBJ1-1; D is ambiguous. This CDR3 contains 13 residues. CDR1 MDHEN and CDR2 SYDVKM come from the germline V gene. The germline V and J ends were trimmed by 8 bases and 1 base, with 11 bases remaining between them. CDR3: CASRILGNTEAFF. The CDR3 bases are TGTGCCAGCCGTATTCTCGGGAACACTGAAGCTTTCTTT.

This chain joins TRBV7-9 and TRBJ1-3, with D unclear. The CDR3 is made up of 16 amino acids. Looked up from germline, CDR1 is SEHNR and CDR2 is FQNEAQ (reference sequence). V lost 4 bases and J lost 0, with 13 bases in between. DNA for the CDR3: TGTGCCAGCAGCTCCCCCGCCAGAGCCTCTGGAAACACCATATATTTT. Encoded protein: CASSSPARASGNTIYF.

This clonotype occurred a few times. The genes are TRBV20-1 and TRBJ1-2, with TRBD1 identical over 7 bases. V lost 2 bases and J lost 4; bases outside the gene matches: 4. This CDR3 is built from 13 residues. Germline loops: CDR1 DFQATT, CDR2 SNEGSKA (reference sequence). CDR3 coding DNA: TGCAGTGCTAGACGACAGGGTCCCTATGGCTACACCTTC. Amino acid sequence: CSARRQGPYGYTF.

In its sample, this clonotype was seen a few times. This chain links TRBV20-1 with TRBJ1-2, with 8 positions matching TRBD1. CDR1 is DFQATT and CDR2 is SNEGSKA in the germline V gene (reference sequence). CDR3 length: 15 residues. With V trimmed by 8 bases and J by 3 bases, 14 bases remained unmatched. CDR3 DNA sequence: TGCAGTCCCATTCAACGGCCAGGGGGCGACTATGGCTACACCTTC. Translation: CSPIQRPGGDYGYTF.

The J gene is TRBJ1-6, the V gene TRBV7-9, with TRBD1 matching over 9 bases. V was pared by 5 bases and J by 10 bases, with 12 bases of the junction left unmatched. The CDR3 totals 16 residues. Germline V gives CDR1 SEHNR, CDR2 FQNEAQ (reference sequence). CDR3 region: CASSTDRDREGSPLHF. In DNA, the CDR3 is TGTGCCAGCAGCACCGACCGGGACAGGGAAGGATCACCCCTCCACTTT.

CDR3 sequence (DNA): TGTGCCAGCAGCAAACGGGGGAGGAGAAAACTGTTTTTT. This encodes CASSKRGRRKLFF. The chain combines TRBV21-1 with TRBJ1-4. TRBV21-1 is shown as a pseudogene. There are 13 residues in the CDR3.

This chain uses TRBV29-1 with TRBJ1-2; a possible D gene is TRBD1 (6 bases). Germline-derived CDR1 and CDR2 are SQVTM and ANQGSEA. The CDR3 is 14 residues long. V shed 3 bases and J shed 4 bases, with 15 bases lying between them. CDR3 amino acids: CSVDLNTGLYGYTF. As DNA, the CDR3 is TGCAGCGTTGACCTTAACACAGGGCTCTATGGCTACACCTTC. The whole variable domain, remainder taken from reference TRBV29-1 and TRBJ1-2, is SAVISQKPSRDICQRGTSLTIQCQVDSQVTMMFWYRQQPGQSLTLIATANQGSEATYESGFVIDKFPISRPNLTFSTLTVSNMSPEDSSIYLCSVDLNTGLYGYTFGSGTRLTVV.

The chain has TRBV20-1 and TRBJ2-7; maybe TRBD1 (5 bases). The CDR3 has 14 residues. Per the germline V gene, CDR1 is DFQATT and CDR2 is SNEGSKA (reference sequence). The ends were cut back, 5 bases at V and 4 bases at J, with 18 bases in the middle. This chain's CDR3 is CSAPRAGPQYEQYF. DNA for the CDR3: TGCAGTGCTCCCAGGGCCGGGCCACAATACGAGCAGTACTTC.

The chain links TRBV6-1 to TRBJ2-6, with 10 bases identical to TRBD2. This CDR3 is 19 amino acids long. Trimming cost V 1 base and J 3 bases; bases outside gene matches: 9. CDR1 is MNHNS, CDR2 SASEGT, per germline. This CDR3 reads CASSEGRLAGAGGANVLTF. CDR3 coding DNA: TGTGCCAGCAGTGAAGGTCGGCTAGCGGGAGCAGGTGGGGCCAACGTCCTGACTTTC.

The sample holds one count of this clonotype. This chain joins TRBV9 and TRBJ2-4, with D possibly being TRBD2 (5 bases). This CDR3 region has 16 residues. V lost 1 base, J lost 6 bases, and 17 bases lay in between. Germline loops: CDR1 SGDLS, CDR2 YYNGEE. Here the CDR3 DNA reads TGTGCCAGCAGCGTAAGTGGTAGAGGGAAGGGAAACATTCAGTACTTC. This encodes CASSVSGRGKGNIQYF. Together with reference TRBV9 and TRBJ2-4, the CDR3 gives the full variable domain: DSGVTQTPKHLITATGQRVTLRCSPRSGDLSVYWYQQSLDQGLQFLIQYYNGEERAKGNILERFSAQQFPDLHSELNLSSLELGDSALYFCASSVSGRGKGNIQYFGAGTRLSVL.

The CDR3 sequence: CSAVRGSGGLETQYF. CDR3 DNA: TGCAGTGCGGTTAGGGGTAGCGGGGGTCTAGAGACCCAGTACTTC. This rearrangement joins TRBV20-1 to TRBJ2-5; 9 bases are a match to TRBD2. This CDR3 has 15 amino acids. Germline-derived CDR1 and CDR2 are DFQATT and SNEGSKA (reference sequence). Losses at the gene ends were 6 bases for V and 4 bases for J; bases not matched to a gene: 12.

This clonotype showed up just a few times. The J gene is TRBJ2-7, the V gene TRBV12-1; the table's D gene call, TRBD2, was not cross checked with the DNA. TRBV12-1 is tagged as a pseudogene. The CDR3 spans 16 residues. CDR3 residues: CASPKGPWLHSYEQYF. The CDR3, as DNA: TGTGCCAGCCCTAAGGGCCCCTGGCTCCATTCCTACGAGCAGTACTTC.

The genes are TRBV12-3 or TRBV12-4 and TRBJ2-3; 8 bases align to TRBD2. The CDR3 totals 18 residues. V lost 9 bases, J lost 15 bases, and 32 bases stayed unmatched. The CDR3, as DNA: TGTGCCAGTAGCCTAGTCACTAGCGGCCTCGGGCCGACAGATATGCAATATTTT. Encoded protein: CASSLVTSGLGPTDMQYF.

The chain carries TRBV6-1 and TRBJ1-1, with a tentative D call TRBD1 (6 bases). Germline V gene lookup returns CDR1 MNHNS and CDR2 SASEGT. Trimming took 8 bases from V and 1 from J, leaving 23 bases between them. The CDR3 has 17 amino acids. CDR3 loop: CASPGRRGGRENTEAFF. The CDR3 coding sequence is TGTGCCAGCCCGGGTCGACGCGGGGGGCGCGAGAACACTGAAGCTTTCTTT.

The CDR3 DNA reads TGTGCCAGCAGCTGGGGCGTCAGTGAAGCTTTCTTT. This sequence encodes CASSWGVSEAFF. The chain has TRBV7-2 and TRBJ1-1, with TRBD1 as a possible D gene (5 bases). The CDR3 is 12 residues long. V lost 4 bases, J lost 7 bases, and 10 bases lay in between. CDR1 is SGHTA, CDR2 FQGNSA, per germline.

This clonotype was observed a few times. This rearrangement joins TRBV7-9 to TRBJ2-1, with a possible D match to TRBD2 (6 bases). The length of the CDR3 is 12 residues. V lost 5 bases to trimming and J lost 10 bases, with 12 bases between them. Looked up from germline, CDR1 is SEHNR and CDR2 is FQNEAQ (reference sequence). The CDR3 bases are TGTGCCAGCAGCGACGGGGGACTCGAGCAGTTCTTC. This codes for CASSDGGLEQFF.

V and J are TRBV6-5 and TRBJ2-1; 10 nucleotides line up with TRBD2. With 3 bases clipped from V and 7 bases from J, the junction kept 9 bases outside the gene matches. There are 16 residues in the CDR3. CDR1 MNHEY and CDR2 SVGAGI come from the germline V gene. The CDR3 here is CASSYIAGGFGNEQFF. In nucleotides, the CDR3 is TGTGCCAGCAGTTATATAGCGGGGGGCTTTGGGAATGAGCAGTTCTTC.

Only one count was recorded for this clonotype. This chain connects TRBV27 to TRBJ2-1, with 8 bases matching TRBD2. The DNA end is more similar to TRBJ2-7, so the J call may be wrong. This CDR3 has 15 amino acids. CDR1 and CDR2 from the germline V gene are MNHEY and SMNVEV (reference sequence). CDR3 in amino acids: CASSSRNGRAYEQYV. Written as DNA, the CDR3 is TGTGCCAGCAGTTCACGGAACGGGAGGGCCTACGAGCAGTACGTC.

The table lists this clonotype with a few counts. The V gene is TRBV20-1, the J gene TRBJ2-1; D perhaps matches TRBD2 (6 bases). The CDR3 loop spans 13 amino acids. CDR1 and CDR2 (germline): DFQATT, SNEGSKA (reference sequence). The V gene lost 6 bases and the J gene lost 5 bases, with 14 bases spanning the gap. The CDR3 nucleotides read TGCAGTGCCTACGGGGGTCAGGACAATGAGCAGTTCTTC. Protein product: CSAYGGQDNEQFF.

V and J are TRBV27 and TRBJ2-1; D is unresolved. Trimming took 0 bases from V and 6 from J, leaving 9 bases between them. This CDR3 region has 14 residues. The V gene's germline CDR1 is MNHEY and CDR2 SMNVEV (reference sequence). The CDR3 nucleotides are TGTGCCAGCAGTTTATCCCGACCGGGCAATGAGCAGTTCTTC. Translation: CASSLSRPGNEQFF.

In its sample, this clonotype was seen a few times. The chain couples TRBV12-3 or TRBV12-4 to TRBJ2-7; maybe TRBD2 (7 bases). V lost 10 bases and J 4 bases, leaving 14 bases between the germline ends. This CDR3 has 12 amino acids. The CDR3 loop is CATRGGGYEQYF. In DNA, the CDR3 is TGTGCCACGAGGGGGGGGGGATACGAGCAGTACTTC.

This clonotype has a handful of counts. The chain carries TRBV5-1 and TRBJ2-7, with 7 bases that match TRBD1. In germline, CDR1 is SGHRS, CDR2 YFSETQ. CDR3 length: 14 amino acids. J was trimmed by 5 bases and V by 3 bases; bases with no gene match: 8. DNA of the CDR3: TGCGCCAGCAGCTCCTCCGGGACAGTTAACGAGCAGTACTTC. This translates into CASSSSGTVNEQYF.

This clonotype was picked up a small number of times. The chain joins TRBV6-1 to TRBJ1-4; D not resolved. The germline gives CDR1 MNHNS, CDR2 SASEGT. This CDR3 has 13 amino acids. Trimming pared 5 bases from V and 14 bases from J, leaving 18 bases between. The CDR3 nucleotides are TGTGCCAGCAGTCTAAACGGGTTGGGAAGCCTGTTTTTT. Residues: CASSLNGLGSLFF.

The CDR3 nucleotides are TGTGCCAGCAGCTTAGCCCCTTTCGGGGAGCAGTTCTTC. It encodes CASSLAPFGEQFF. The chain has TRBV7-2 and TRBJ2-1; D remains unclear. With 0 bases removed from V and 10 bases from J, the gap between germline ends came to 10 bases. This CDR3 contains 13 residues. Germline CDR1 reads SGHTA; CDR2 reads FQGNSA.

The gene calls are TRBV18 and TRBJ1-6; 8 bases align to TRBD1. Unmatched junction bases numbered 6, after V lost 4 bases and J lost 1 base. The CDR3 contains 17 residues. CDR1 and CDR2 from the germline V gene are KGHSH and LQKENI. For the CDR3, the DNA is TGTGCCAGCTCACGAGCAGGGGGCGCGTCCTATAATTCACCCCTCCACTTT. Residues: CASSRAGGASYNSPLHF.

In the case of this clonotype: One end of the junction varies from germline; a read error may be responsible. V gene TRBV2 combines with J gene TRBJ1-6, with D possibly TRBD1 on 5 matching bases. Germline assignment: CDR1 SNHLY and CDR2 FYNNEI. The CDR3 sequence is 17 residues long. The CDR3 loop is CTSSEALQGARNSPLHF. In DNA, the CDR3 is TGTACCAGCAGTGAAGCGCTTCAGGGTGCGAGGAATTCACCCCTCCACTTT.

The gene calls are TRBV4-1 and TRBJ2-3, with 8 bases fitting TRBD2. With V trimmed by 4 bases and J by 1 base, 10 bases remained unmatched. CDR1 and CDR2 from the germline V gene are MGHRA and YSYEKL. The length of the CDR3 is 17 residues. As DNA, the CDR3 is TGCGCCAGCAGCCCAAGCGTTATTAGCGGGGGCACAGATACGCAGTATTTT. The encoded protein is CASSPSVISGGTDTQYF.

The chain uses TRBV29-1 and TRBJ1-2; D is unclear. The CDR3 spans 15 residues. Germline values: CDR1 SQVTM, CDR2 ANQGSEA. Trimming cost V 6 bases and J 1 base, with 18 bases left between them. CDR3 DNA sequence: TGCAGCGTCCACCCGAAGGTGGGAGTTAACTATGGCTACACCTTC. Translation gives CSVHPKVGVNYGYTF.